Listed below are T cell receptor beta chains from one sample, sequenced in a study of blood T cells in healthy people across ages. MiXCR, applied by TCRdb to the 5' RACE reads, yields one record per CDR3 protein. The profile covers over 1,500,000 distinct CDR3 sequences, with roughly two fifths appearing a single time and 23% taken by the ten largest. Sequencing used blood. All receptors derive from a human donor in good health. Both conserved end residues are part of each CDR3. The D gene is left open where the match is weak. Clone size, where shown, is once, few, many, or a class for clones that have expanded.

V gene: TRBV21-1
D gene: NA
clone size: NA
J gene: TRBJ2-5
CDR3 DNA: TGTGCCAGCAGCAAATTGGGGCCGGAGAGGGGAATACACTGGGAGACCCAGTACTTC
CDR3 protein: CASSKLGPERGIHWETQYF

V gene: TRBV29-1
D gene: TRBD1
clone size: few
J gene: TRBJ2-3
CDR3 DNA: TGCAGCGGTGACAGGGGACAGGGCACAGATACGCAGTATTTT
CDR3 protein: CSGDRGQGTDTQYF

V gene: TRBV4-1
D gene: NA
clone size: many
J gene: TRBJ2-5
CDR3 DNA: TGCGCCAGCAGCCAACCCCTAGAGACCCAGTACTTC
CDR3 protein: CASSQPLETQYF

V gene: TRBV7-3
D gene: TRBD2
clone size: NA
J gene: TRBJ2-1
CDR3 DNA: TGTGCCAGCAGCTACGGGGGGGCCCTCAATGAGCAGTTCTTC
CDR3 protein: CASSYGGALNEQFF

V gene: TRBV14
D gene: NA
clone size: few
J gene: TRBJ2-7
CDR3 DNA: TGTGCCAGCAGCCAACTAACTAGGGGGATCTACGAGCAGTACTTC
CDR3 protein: CASSQLTRGIYEQYF

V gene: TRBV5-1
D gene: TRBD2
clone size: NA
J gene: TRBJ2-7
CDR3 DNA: TGCGCCAGCAGTTCTGAATCGGGAGGATCCTACGAGCAGTACTTC
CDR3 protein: CASSSESGGSYEQYF

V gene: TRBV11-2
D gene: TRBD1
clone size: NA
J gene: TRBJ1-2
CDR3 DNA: TGTGCCAGCAGCTCGAGTGTATACAGGGGGCGAGGCTACACCTTC
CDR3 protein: CASSSSVYRGRGYTF

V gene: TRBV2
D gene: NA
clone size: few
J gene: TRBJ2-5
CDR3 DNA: TGTGCCGCCACACAGGATTTACAAGAGACCCAGTACTTC
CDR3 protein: CAATQDLQETQYF

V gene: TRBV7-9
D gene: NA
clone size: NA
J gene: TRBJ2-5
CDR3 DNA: TGTGCCAGCAGCTACCGGGACCGAATGTACCAAGAGACCCAGTACTTC
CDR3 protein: CASSYRDRMYQETQYF

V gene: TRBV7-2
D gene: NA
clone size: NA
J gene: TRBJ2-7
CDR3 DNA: TGTGCCAGCAGCCCAGGACAGCCTACGGGGCAGTACTTC
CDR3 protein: CASSPGQPTGQYF

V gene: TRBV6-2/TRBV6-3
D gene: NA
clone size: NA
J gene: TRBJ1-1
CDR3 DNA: TGTGCCAGCAGTTTTAGCCTCCTGAACACTGAAGCTTTCTTT
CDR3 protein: CASSFSLLNTEAFF